Following are 14 T cell receptor beta chains from one sample sequenced in a study of blood T cell repertoires in COVID-19. The table came from immunoSEQ multiplex PCR; TCRdb's copy has only in-frame clones and leaves some out. The table records some 200,000 clones, around nine tenths of them present only once. The material sequenced was peripheral blood. The receptors were gathered from a woman under 30 who had recovered from COVID-19.

This clone was detected only once. CDR3 DNA: TGTGCCAGCAGCTACCGGGAGGCAGGGAGGTCACCCCTCCACTTT. This codes for CASSYREAGRSPLHF. This chain uses TRBV7-2 with TRBJ1-6, with TRBD1 as a possible D gene (5 bases). CDR1 and CDR2 from the germline V gene are SGHTA and FQGNSA. This CDR3 spans 15 amino acids. Trimming removed 4 bases at V and 10 bases at J, with 17 bases between.

V usage is TRBV2 and J usage is TRBJ1-1, with 10 bases lining up with TRBD1. V was clipped by 6 bases and J by 7 bases; unmatched bases: 5. This CDR3 is built from 13 residues. CDR1 SNHLY and CDR2 FYNNEI come from the germline V gene. The CDR3 region has the DNA TGTGCCAGCAGAGAGACAGGGGGCTATGAAGCTTTCTTT. This translates into CASRETGGYEAFF.

V gene TRBV24-1 combines with J gene TRBJ1-5; the match to TRBD1 covers 8 bases. CDR3 length equals 16 residues. With 4 bases clipped from V and 1 base from J, the junction kept 5 bases outside the gene matches. CDR1 KGHDR and CDR2 SFDVKD come from the germline V gene. The CDR3 region has the DNA TGTGCCACCAGTGACCCCGGGGACAGGAGCAATCAGCCCCAGCATTTT. This codes for CATSDPGDRSNQPQHF.

In its sample, this clone was seen once. The chain recombines TRBV6-5 with TRBJ2-1; possibly TRBD1 for D (5 bases). V was shortened by 0 bases and J by 5 bases, with 8 bases between the two germline ends. Germline CDR1 is MNHEY and CDR2 is SVGAGI. CDR3 length: 14 amino acids. CDR3 amino acids: CASSYSPGHNEQFF. Here the CDR3 DNA reads TGTGCCAGCAGTTACTCTCCAGGGCACAATGAGCAGTTCTTC.

This clone was seen once. The genes are TRBV9 and TRBJ2-3; 7 positions agree with TRBD2. Trimming removed 3 bases from V and 1 base from J; junction bases left unmatched: 5. CDR1 and CDR2 (germline): SGDLS, YYNGEE. The CDR3 is made up of 15 amino acids. CDR3 sequence: CASSASAGGTDTQYF. CDR3 bases: TGTGCCAGCAGCGCCTCTGCGGGGGGCACAGATACGCAGTATTTT.

The chain carries TRBV5-4 and TRBJ2-7, with TRBD2 matching 7 bases. Germline CDR1 and CDR2: SGHNT and YYREEE (reference sequence). The CDR3 covers 14 residues. Trimming removed 1 base from V and 0 bases from J; junction bases left unmatched: 1. The chain's CDR3 is CASSLTSASYEQYF. The CDR3, as DNA: TGTGCCAGCAGCTTGACTAGCGCCTCCTACGAGCAGTACTTC.

The rearrangement uses TRBV9 and TRBJ2-5; D is possibly TRBD2 (5 bases). With 3 bases removed from V and 0 bases from J, the gap between germline ends came to 15 bases. Germline V gene sequence: CDR1 SGDLS, CDR2 YYNGEE. The CDR3 runs to 16 residues. The CDR3 region has the DNA TGTGCCAGCAGCGCATCCTTTTCGGGGTACCAAGAGACCCAGTACTTC. Translating gives CASSASFSGYQETQYF.

The chain has TRBV14 and TRBJ1-3, with D hard to call. This CDR3 contains 15 residues. V lost 5 bases, J lost 0 bases, and 11 bases lay in between. Germline CDR1 SGHDN, CDR2 FVKESK. The chain's CDR3 is CASSGRINSGNTIYF. The CDR3 DNA is TGTGCCAGCAGCGGTAGAATCAACTCTGGAAACACCATATATTTT.

The V call is TRBV5-5, the J call TRBJ1-1; D call uncertain. V was pared by 0 bases and J by 0 bases, with 6 bases between. This CDR3 is 14 amino acids long. Per germline, CDR1 SGHKS and CDR2 YYEKEE (reference sequence). CDR3 loop: CASSLGSLNTEAFF. CDR3 nucleotides: TGTGCCAGCAGCTTGGGCAGTCTGAACACTGAAGCTTTCTTT.

The count of this clone is one. The V gene is TRBV19, the J gene TRBJ2-3; the match to TRBD2 covers 12 bases. This CDR3 is built from 14 residues. From germline, CDR1 is LNHDA and CDR2 SQIVND (reference sequence). Trimming cost V 4 bases and J 5 bases; bases outside gene matches: 1. CDR3 DNA: TGTGCCAGTAGTACGACTAGCGGGGGAGATACGCAGTATTTT. It specifies CASSTTSGGDTQYF.

This clone was seen only a few times. This chain uses TRBV7-8 with TRBJ2-1; 8 positions agree with TRBD2. CDR3 size: 15 residues. J gave up 9 bases and V 3 bases, and 10 bases lay outside the gene matches. Germline V gene lookup returns CDR1 SGHVS and CDR2 FQNEAQ. As DNA, the CDR3 is TGTGCCAGCAGCTTCCGTCGGGGGGGCCTGGGTGAGCAGTTCTTC. Amino acid sequence: CASSFRRGGLGEQFF. The variable domain in full, with the rest retrieved from reference TRBV7-8 and TRBJ2-1, is GAGVSQSPRYKVAKRGQDVALRCDPISGHVSLFWYQQALGQGPEFLTYFQNEAQLDKSGLPSDRFFAERPEGSVSTLKIQRTQQEDSAVYLCASSFRRGGLGEQFFGPGTRLTVL.

This chain joins TRBV11-1 and TRBJ2-1; 8 bases agree with TRBD2. Losses at the gene ends were 0 bases for V and 14 bases for J; bases not matched to a gene: 3. In germline, CDR1 is SGHAT, CDR2 FQDESV (reference sequence). This CDR3 has 12 amino acids. CDR3: CASSLARTSKFF. As DNA, the CDR3 is TGTGCCAGCAGCTTAGCCAGGACTAGCAAGTTCTTC.

J is TRBJ2-5 and V is TRBV14, with D maybe TRBD2 (5 bases). The CDR3 sequence is 15 residues long. V was pared by 0 bases and J by 6 bases, with 14 bases between. Germline CDR1 SGHDN, CDR2 FVKESK. The CDR3 here is CASSQDDSSGKTQYF. The CDR3 DNA is TGTGCCAGCAGCCAAGATGACTCTTCCGGGAAGACCCAGTACTTC.

V and J are TRBV24-1 and TRBJ2-5; D gene uncertain. Germline CDR1 and CDR2: KGHDR and SFDVKD. The V and J ends lost 2 bases and 3 bases respectively, with 9 bases between them. There are 14 residues in the CDR3. CDR3 DNA sequence: TGTGCCACCAGTGATTGGAGCTCGGAAGAGACCCAGTACTTC. Protein sequence: CATSDWSSEETQYF.